These 17 T cell receptor beta chains share one sample of origin, sequenced in a study of T cell responses to AZD1222 COVID-19 vaccine. The assay was immunoSEQ multiplex PCR, and TCRdb's table has in-frame clones only and misses some. The repertoire holds about 130,000 clones, with about 90% as singletons. The material sequenced was peripheral blood, taken on day 0 of AZD1222 vaccination. Source of these receptors: an adult in good health.

This chain uses TRBV28 with TRBJ2-2, with D possibly being TRBD2 (6 bases). This CDR3 spans 12 amino acids. Germline V gene data show CDR1 as MDHEN and CDR2 as SYDVKM. The ends were cut back, 5 bases at V and 5 bases at J, with 6 bases in the middle. CDR3 sequence: CASSGRTGELFF. CDR3 nucleotides: TGTGCCAGCAGTGGGAGGACCGGGGAGCTGTTTTTT.

V gene TRBV27 combines with J gene TRBJ1-4; D is unresolved. Trimming removed 2 bases from V and 8 bases from J, with 15 bases in between. From germline, CDR1 is MNHEY and CDR2 SMNVEV (reference sequence). The CDR3 runs to 15 residues. For the CDR3, the DNA is TGTGCCAGCAGTTTAAGAAGGGCCCCAGAGGAAAAACTGTTTTTT. Encoded protein: CASSLRRAPEEKLFF.

The chain couples TRBV7-9 to TRBJ2-1; no firm D call. V was trimmed by 2 bases and J by 10 bases, leaving 12 bases between them. The CDR3 length is 13 residues. The germline gives CDR1 SEHNR, CDR2 FQNEAQ (reference sequence). DNA of the CDR3: TGTGCCAGCAGCTTACGGTTGTCCGTAGAGCAGTTCTTC. Translated, it gives CASSLRLSVEQFF.

This clone was seen just once. This sequence joins TRBV10-2 and TRBJ1-4; no definite D call. V was shortened by 7 bases and J by 8 bases, with 20 bases between the two germline ends. Germline V CDR1 and CDR2: WSHSY, SAAADI. This CDR3 region has 15 residues. The CDR3 region has the DNA TGCGCCAGCACCAGAGATAGGACGAACGGGGAAAAACTGTTTTTT. It encodes CASTRDRTNGEKLFF.

The chain has TRBV5-6 and TRBJ2-1, with TRBD2 as a possible D gene (5 bases). Germline CDR1 and CDR2: SGHDT and YYEEEE. CDR3 length equals 12 residues. V dropped 7 bases and J dropped 4 bases, with 9 bases sitting between them. CDR3 DNA sequence: TGTGCCAGCGGAGCGGCGTACAATGAGCAGTTCTTC. Translated: CASGAAYNEQFF.

This chain links TRBV2 with TRBJ2-1; tentative D call: TRBD2 (5 bases). The CDR3 consists of 16 residues. Trimming stripped 6 bases from V and 3 bases from J, with 18 bases between. The germline gives CDR1 SNHLY, CDR2 FYNNEI. The chain's CDR3 is CASSVAWSPLYNEQFF. As DNA, the CDR3 is TGTGCCAGCAGCGTAGCGTGGAGCCCCCTCTACAATGAGCAGTTCTTC.

CDR3 in amino acids: CASSFPGRKLFF. The CDR3 bases are TGTGCCAGCAGTTTTCCAGGGAGAAAACTGTTTTTT. The chain employs TRBV28 and TRBJ1-4; maybe TRBD1 (5 bases). Germline CDR1 MDHEN, CDR2 SYDVKM. V was cut by 3 bases and J by 10 bases, with 9 bases left in between. The CDR3 is made up of 12 amino acids.

This chain joins TRBV6-6 and TRBJ2-7, with D perhaps matching TRBD1 (5 bases). Trimming cost V 6 bases and J 3 bases, with 15 bases left between them. Germline V lookup: CDR1 MNHNY, CDR2 SVGAGI (reference sequence). CDR3 length: 14 residues. In nucleotides, the CDR3 is TGTGCCAGCAGCTGGGGCGGAACAAGCTACGAGCAGTACTTC. It specifies CASSWGGTSYEQYF.

This rearrangement joins TRBV2 to TRBJ1-2; D is unclear. Between the trimmed V and J ends, which lost 1 base and 4 bases, there was a span of 13 bases. Germline V gene lookup returns CDR1 SNHLY and CDR2 FYNNEI. The CDR3 extends over 15 amino acids. The CDR3 sequence: CASSEVRGGSYGYTF. The DNA for the CDR3 is TGTGCCAGCAGTGAAGTTAGAGGCGGCAGCTATGGCTACACCTTC.

This clone was found a few times. V gene TRBV19 combines with J gene TRBJ1-2, with D perhaps TRBD1 (6 bases). Trimming cost V 6 bases and J 6 bases, with 17 bases left between them. The CDR3 sequence is 14 residues long. The germline V gene encodes CDR1 LNHDA and CDR2 SQIVND (reference sequence). The DNA of the CDR3 is TGTGCCAGTAGCGTCGTAGGGACAACCAATGGCTACACCTTC. As protein: CASSVVGTTNGYTF.

The gene calls are TRBV13 and TRBJ1-6; possible D gene TRBD1, 5 bases. Germline values: CDR1 PRHDT, CDR2 FYEKMQ (reference sequence). V lost 2 bases and J 8 bases, leaving 10 bases between the germline ends. CDR3 length: 14 residues. The CDR3 sequence: CASSLSAGYSPLHF. For the CDR3, the DNA is TGTGCCAGCAGCTTATCAGCAGGGTATTCACCCCTCCACTTT. Full variable domain (outside the CDR3, taken from reference TRBV13 and TRBJ1-6): AAGVIQSPRHLIKEKRETATLKCYPIPRHDTVYWYQQGPGQDPQFLISFYEKMQSDKGSIPDRFSAQQFSDYHSELNMSSLELGDSALYFCASSLSAGYSPLHFGNGTRLTVT.

The chain employs TRBV19 and TRBJ1-1, with D possibly matching TRBD1 (5 bases). Germline V gives CDR1 LNHDA, CDR2 SQIVND (reference sequence). The V end lost 6 bases, the J end lost 1 base, and 9 bases lay between the germline ends. The CDR3 is 13 residues long. Here the CDR3 DNA reads TGTGCCAGTAGGGCCGACAGGAACACTGAAGCTTTCTTT. Residues: CASRADRNTEAFF.

The V gene is TRBV9, the J gene TRBJ2-7; TRBD1 agrees at 8 bases. Trimming cost V 2 bases and J 2 bases; bases outside gene matches: 3. The germline CDR1 and CDR2 sequences are SGDLS and YYNGEE. The CDR3 length is 14 residues. As DNA, the CDR3 is TGTGCCAGCAGCGTGACAGGGGCGACCTACGAGCAGTACTTC. Protein product: CASSVTGATYEQYF.

The chain couples TRBV13 to TRBJ1-1, with D hard to call. The CDR3 totals 12 residues. CDR1 is PRHDT and CDR2 is FYEKMQ in the germline V gene (reference sequence). Trimming removed 2 bases at V and 0 bases at J, with 1 base between. CDR3 protein: CASSLLNTEAFF. The CDR3 DNA reads TGTGCCAGCAGCTTATTGAACACTGAAGCTTTCTTT.

The V and J genes are TRBV5-1 and TRBJ2-5; 7 bases fit TRBD1. Losses at the gene ends were 6 bases for V and 4 bases for J; bases not matched to a gene: 12. The CDR3 runs 15 residues. Germline V gene data show CDR1 as SGHRS and CDR2 as YFSETQ. CDR3 residues: CASTPQGVPSETQYF. The CDR3 DNA reads TGCGCCAGCACCCCCCAGGGGGTTCCCTCAGAGACCCAGTACTTC.

The chain joins TRBV2 to TRBJ1-4, with D hard to call. Trimming took off 6 bases at V and 4 bases at J, with 12 bases between the two ends. There are 14 residues in the CDR3. Germline CDR1 and CDR2: SNHLY and FYNNEI. CDR3 DNA sequence: TGTGCCAGCAGGGACTCAAGAAATAATGAAAAACTGTTTTTT. Translation: CASRDSRNNEKLFF.

The rearrangement links TRBV28 to TRBJ2-2; D is tentatively TRBD1 or TRBD2 (5 bases each). Germline V CDR1 and CDR2: MDHEN, SYDVKM. The length of the CDR3 is 15 residues. V was cut by 1 base and J by 4 bases, with 10 bases left in between. The CDR3 protein is CASSLSGTSTGELFF. The CDR3 DNA sequence: TGTGCCAGCAGTTTATCCGGGACCTCCACCGGGGAGCTGTTTTTT.